This T cell receptor (beta chain) was identified during a study of cytomegalovirus exposure and HLA in healthy donors. V lost 0 bases and J lost 4, with 13 bases in between. Germline V CDR1 and CDR2: MGHRA, YSYEKL. This CDR3 has 16 residues. Study-level points and caveats: From TCR beta sequences, most subjects' HLA-A and HLA-B alleles were reportedly predicted accurately. Rare TCR sequences dominated, though some public TCRs recurred in many donors.

60 Vbeta and 13 Jbeta primers were used in PCR. The assay was immunoSEQ multiplex PCR, and TCRdb's table has in-frame clones only and misses some. The table has about 120,000 clones, around 77% seen once. About this clone: Its antigen is undetermined.

This chain joins TRBV4-1 and TRBJ2-1; D might be TRBD1 (6 bases). This TCR derives from a male donor in good health and CMV-seropositive. The sample comprised PBMCs. The CDR3 region has the DNA TGCGCCAGCAGCCAAGAAGGACAGAATCTTTACAATGAGCAGTTCTTC. This translates into CASSQEGQNLYNEQFF.